This TCR beta chain was captured in a study of blood T cells in healthy people across ages. General observations from the study: Naive CD4+ cell counts and diversity both ran higher in long-lived than in aged donors. Diversity estimated from one million T cells was considered an underestimate. Percentage of naive T cells showed a strong correlation with TCR beta diversity.

Using a J-beta primer mix together with a sample-barcoded 5' primer, a second PCR was run for roughly 6 to 11 cycles. In TCRdb, the 5' RACE reads were re-called with MiXCR into one record per CDR3 protein. The sample consists of approximately 1.5 million distinct CDR3 sequences, 35% to 45% of them appearing once. This clonotype was seen only a few times. Its matching antigen is unknown. J gave up 4 bases and V 4 bases, and 3 bases lay outside the gene matches. The V gene's germline CDR1 is SQVTM and CDR2 ANQGSEA. This CDR3 contains 13 residues. The V and J genes are TRBV29-1 and TRBJ2-3; 9 positions match TRBD2. The source material was blood. This clonotype originated in a woman between 18 and 29 years old in good health. CDR3 nucleotide sequence: TGCAGCGTTGTAGCGGGAGTGGCAGATACGCAGTATTTT. Translating it yields CSVVAGVADTQYF.